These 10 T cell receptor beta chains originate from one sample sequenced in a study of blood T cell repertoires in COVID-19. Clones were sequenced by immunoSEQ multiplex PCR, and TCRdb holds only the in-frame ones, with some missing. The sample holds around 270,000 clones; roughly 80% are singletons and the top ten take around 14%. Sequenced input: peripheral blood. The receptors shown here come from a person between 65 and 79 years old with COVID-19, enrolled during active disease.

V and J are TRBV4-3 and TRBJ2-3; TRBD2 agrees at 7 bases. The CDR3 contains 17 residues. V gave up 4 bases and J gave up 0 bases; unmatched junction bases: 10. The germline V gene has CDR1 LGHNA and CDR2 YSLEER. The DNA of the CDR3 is TGCGCCAGCAGCCCAAGTCCCAACGGGGGGAGCACAGATACGCAGTATTTT. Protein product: CASSPSPNGGSTDTQYF.

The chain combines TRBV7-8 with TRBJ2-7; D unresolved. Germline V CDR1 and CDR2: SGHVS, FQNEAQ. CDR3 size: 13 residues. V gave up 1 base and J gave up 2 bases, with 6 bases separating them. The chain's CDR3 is CASSLDGTYEQYF. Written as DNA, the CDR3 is TGTGCCAGCAGCTTAGACGGTACCTACGAGCAGTACTTC. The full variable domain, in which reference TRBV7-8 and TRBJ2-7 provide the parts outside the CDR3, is GAGVSQSPRYKVAKRGQDVALRCDPISGHVSLFWYQQALGQGPEFLTYFQNEAQLDKSGLPSDRFFAERPEGSVSTLKIQRTQQEDSAVYLCASSLDGTYEQYFGPGTRLTVT.

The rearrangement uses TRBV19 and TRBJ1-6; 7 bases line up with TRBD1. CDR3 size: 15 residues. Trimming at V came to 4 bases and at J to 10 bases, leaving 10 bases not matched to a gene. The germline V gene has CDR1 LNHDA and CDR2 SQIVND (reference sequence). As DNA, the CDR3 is TGTGCCAGTAGTACAGAGGGGGCGGCGAGATCACCCCTCCACTTT. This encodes CASSTEGAARSPLHF.

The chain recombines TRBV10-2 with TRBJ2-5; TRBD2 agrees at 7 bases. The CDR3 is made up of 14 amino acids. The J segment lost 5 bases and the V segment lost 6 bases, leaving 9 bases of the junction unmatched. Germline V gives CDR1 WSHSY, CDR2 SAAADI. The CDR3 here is CASRSGGSYETQYF. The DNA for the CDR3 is TGCGCCAGCAGGAGTGGCGGGAGTTATGAGACCCAGTACTTC.

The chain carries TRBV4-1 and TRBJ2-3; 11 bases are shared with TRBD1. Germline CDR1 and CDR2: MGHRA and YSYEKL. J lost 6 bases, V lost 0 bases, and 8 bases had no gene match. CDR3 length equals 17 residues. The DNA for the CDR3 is TGCGCCAGCAGCCAAGAGCCTGTGGGACAGGGGGGGGATACGCAGTATTTT. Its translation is CASSQEPVGQGGDTQYF.

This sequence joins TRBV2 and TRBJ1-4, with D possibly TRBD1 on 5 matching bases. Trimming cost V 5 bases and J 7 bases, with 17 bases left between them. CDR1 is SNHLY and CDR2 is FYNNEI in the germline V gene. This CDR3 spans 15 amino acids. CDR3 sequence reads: CASSPGTLNVEKLFF. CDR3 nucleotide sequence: TGTGCCAGCAGTCCCGGGACTTTGAACGTTGAAAAACTGTTTTTT.

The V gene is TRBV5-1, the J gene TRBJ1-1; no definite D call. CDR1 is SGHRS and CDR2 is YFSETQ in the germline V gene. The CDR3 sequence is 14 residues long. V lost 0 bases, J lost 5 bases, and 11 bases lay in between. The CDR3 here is CASSLVSGGTEAFF. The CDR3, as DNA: TGCGCCAGCAGCTTGGTTTCCGGAGGGACTGAAGCTTTCTTT.

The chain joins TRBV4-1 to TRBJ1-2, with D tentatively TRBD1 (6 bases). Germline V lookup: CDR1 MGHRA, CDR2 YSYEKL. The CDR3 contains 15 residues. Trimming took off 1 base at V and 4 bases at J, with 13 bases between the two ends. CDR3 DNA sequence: TGCGCCAGCAGCCAAGTAGGGGGAGCACCCTATGGCTACACCTTC. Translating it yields CASSQVGGAPYGYTF.

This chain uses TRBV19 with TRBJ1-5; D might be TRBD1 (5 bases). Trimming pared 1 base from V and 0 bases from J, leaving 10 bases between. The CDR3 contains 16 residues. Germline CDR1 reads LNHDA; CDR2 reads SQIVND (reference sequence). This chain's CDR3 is CASSIVGAASNQPQHF. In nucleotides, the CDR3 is TGTGCCAGTAGTATAGTAGGGGCGGCTAGCAATCAGCCCCAGCATTTT.

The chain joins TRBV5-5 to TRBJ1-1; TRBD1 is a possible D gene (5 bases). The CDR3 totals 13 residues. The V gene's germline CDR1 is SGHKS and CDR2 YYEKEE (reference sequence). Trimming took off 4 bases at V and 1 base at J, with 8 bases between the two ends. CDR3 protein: CASSVTANTEAFF. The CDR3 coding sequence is TGTGCCAGCAGCGTGACAGCGAACACTGAAGCTTTCTTT.